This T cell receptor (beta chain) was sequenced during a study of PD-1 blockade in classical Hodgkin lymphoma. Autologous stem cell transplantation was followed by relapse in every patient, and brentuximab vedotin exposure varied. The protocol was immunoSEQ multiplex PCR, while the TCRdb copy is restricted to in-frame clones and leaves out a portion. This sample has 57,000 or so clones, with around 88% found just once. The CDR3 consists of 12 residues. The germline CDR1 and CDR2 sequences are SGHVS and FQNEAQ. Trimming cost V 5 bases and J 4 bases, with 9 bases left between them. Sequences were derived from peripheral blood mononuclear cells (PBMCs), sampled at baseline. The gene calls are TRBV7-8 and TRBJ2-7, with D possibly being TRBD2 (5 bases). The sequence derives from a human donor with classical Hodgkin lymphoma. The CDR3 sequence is CASSVSGYEQYF. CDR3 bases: TGTGCCAGCAGCGTCTCGGGGTACGAGCAGTACTTC.